This T cell receptor (beta chain) was retrieved from a study of blood T cells in healthy people across ages (dated by TCRdb to between 2014 and 2017). With respect to the entire study: Template switching captured roughly one uniquely barcoded TCR beta cDNA molecule per two T cells in model experiments. To track age-related changes in TCR beta repertoire diversity, the study relied on deep sequencing normalized with unique cDNA molecular identifiers. The donors were divided into four age groups: young (average about 15 years), middle-aged (about 41), aged (approximately 62) and long-lived (82). To avoid experimental bias, donors of different ages were distributed randomly across sequencing lanes. Two additional independent replicas of 1 million unique cDNA reads from the same blood draw were analyzed for two donors (one aged 18 to 30 and one aged 80 or older). The research as a whole found: Estimates of total diversity from one million sequenced T cells were regarded as lower bounds and underestimates. Compared with the aged group, more naive CD4+ T cells, fewer expanded clones and increased TCR diversity were shown by the long-lived group, suggesting age selection. Because profiling used bulk unsorted PBMCs, naive and antigen-experienced compartments could not be compared conclusively. Observed TCR beta diversity per million T cells fell roughly linearly with age, and a significant reduction was already apparent by age approximately 40. There was a strong correlation between observed TCR beta diversity and the percentage of naive T cells measured by flow cytometry. Because the CMV infection status of the donors was unknown, age-related changes in expanded clonotypes may potentially have been confounded.

The roughly 37 donors, aged about 6 to 100 years, were systemically healthy Caucasian individuals from Russia. Around 10 milliliters of peripheral blood were collected from each donor into EDTA-treated Vacutainer tubes. Ficoll-Paque density-gradient centrifugation was used to isolate PBMCs, with at least 7 million obtained per sample. Total RNA, at least 6 micrograms per sample, was extracted from PBMCs with Trizol reagent. For every donor, flow cytometry on a PBMC aliquot measured the percentage of naive CD45RAhigh/CD27high T cells. Receptor amplification or capture employed 5' RACE. The data were produced on an Illumina HiSeq 2500. A second about 7 to 11 cycle PCR used a sample-barcoded 5' primer and a J-beta primer mix. A unique molecular identifier was introduced onto each TCR beta cDNA molecule by a template-switch 5' adaptor carrying 12 random nucleotides. Each sample yielded at least 3 million CDR3-containing paired-end reads. All of the RNA was converted into first-strand cDNA using the Mint cDNA synthesis kit, with a TRBC-specific oligonucleotide serving as the primer. After uracil-DNA glycosylase treatment, a first 18-cycle PCR used universal primers M1SS and BC2_uni_R on all cDNA. In the authors' own workflow: Normalization of each sample was performed by random selection of 1 million high-quality reads, each carrying a distinct molecular identifier. Reads sharing molecular identifiers were discarded rather than binned into consensus sequences. MiTCR, with a Q25 quality threshold and the strictest error-elimination algorithm, was used for CDR3 identification, clonotype clustering and error correction. A nonparametric unseen species model using Euler transformation provided a lower-bound estimate of total TCR beta diversity. TCRdb trimmed the raw reads at Q25, called clones with MiXCR and kept productive beta chains. Identical CDR3 proteins give one entry, which carries the most common genes and DNA. Here the V and J calls rest on TCRdb's processing, not on the authors' analysis. The table for this sample lists about 760,000 distinct CDR3 sequences; roughly 56% of them were counted only once. Clones ranked in the top ten supply about a quarter of the sample.

This clonotype was observed a single time. Its antigen remains unidentified. The record has no base qualities; no much larger clone is one base away. V loses 5 bases of germline sequence and J loses 2 bases, and the interval between the two ends is 12 bases. The CDR3 goes from the cysteine to the phenylalanine over 14 residues. The entry retains the CDR3 DNA only, 42 bases that are in frame from base 1. Sequencing used blood. The chain links TRBV12-3 or TRBV12-4 with TRBJ1-2, with TRBD1 tentatively as D gene (5 bases match). The receptor was isolated from a middle-aged man in good health. The nucleotides are TGTGCCAGCAGTGTCTCGGGGCGCAACTATGGCTACACCTTC. Its protein product is CASSVSGRNYGYTF.